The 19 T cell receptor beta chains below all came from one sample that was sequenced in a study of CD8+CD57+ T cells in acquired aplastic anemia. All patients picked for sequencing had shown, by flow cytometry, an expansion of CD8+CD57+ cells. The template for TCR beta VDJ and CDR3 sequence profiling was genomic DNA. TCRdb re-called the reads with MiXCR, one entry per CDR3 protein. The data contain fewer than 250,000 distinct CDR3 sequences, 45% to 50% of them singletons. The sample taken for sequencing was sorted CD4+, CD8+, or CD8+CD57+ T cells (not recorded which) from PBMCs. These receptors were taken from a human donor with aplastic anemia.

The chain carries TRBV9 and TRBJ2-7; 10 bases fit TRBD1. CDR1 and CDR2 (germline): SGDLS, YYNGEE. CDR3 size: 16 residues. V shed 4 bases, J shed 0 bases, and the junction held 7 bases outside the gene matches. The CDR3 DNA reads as TGTGCCAGCAGCCCCCGGGGACAGGGGTCCTCCTACGAGCAGTACTTC. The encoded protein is CASSPRGQGSSYEQYF. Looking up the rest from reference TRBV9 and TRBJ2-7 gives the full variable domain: DSGVTQTPKHLITATGQRVTLRCSPRSGDLSVYWYQQSLDQGLQFLIQYYNGEERAKGNILERFSAQQFPDLHSELNLSSLELGDSALYFCASSPRGQGSSYEQYFGPGTRLTVT.

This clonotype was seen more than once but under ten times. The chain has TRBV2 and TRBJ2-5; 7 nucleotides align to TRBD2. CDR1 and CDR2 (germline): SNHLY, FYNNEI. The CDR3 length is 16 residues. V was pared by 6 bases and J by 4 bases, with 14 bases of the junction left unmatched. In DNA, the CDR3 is TGTGCCAGCAGAGAACGTGCAGGGAGGGGTGGAGAGACCCAGTACTTC. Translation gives CASRERAGRGGETQYF.

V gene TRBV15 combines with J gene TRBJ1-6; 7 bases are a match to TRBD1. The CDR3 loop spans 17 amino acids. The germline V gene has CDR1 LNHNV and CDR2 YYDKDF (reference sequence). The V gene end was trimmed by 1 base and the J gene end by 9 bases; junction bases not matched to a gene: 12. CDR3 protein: CATSRAQGPRSGSPLHF. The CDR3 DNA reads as TGTGCCACCAGCAGAGCACAGGGGCCCCGGAGTGGTTCACCCCTCCACTTT.

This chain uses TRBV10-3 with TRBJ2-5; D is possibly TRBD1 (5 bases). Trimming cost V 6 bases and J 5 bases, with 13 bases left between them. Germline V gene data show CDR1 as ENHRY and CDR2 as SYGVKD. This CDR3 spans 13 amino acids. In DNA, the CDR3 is TGTGCCATCAGCGCCACAGGCCTGGAGACCCAGTACTTC. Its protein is CAISATGLETQYF.

CDR3 residues: CASSQGGNGYGYTF. Here the CDR3 DNA reads TGTGCCAGTAGCCAAGGGGGAAATGGCTATGGCTACACCTTC. The chain joins TRBV19 to TRBJ1-2; a weak D match, TRBD1 (6 bases). The germline V and J ends were trimmed by 6 bases and 4 bases, with 15 bases remaining between them. CDR1 and CDR2 (germline): LNHDA, SQIVND (reference sequence). This CDR3 has 14 amino acids.

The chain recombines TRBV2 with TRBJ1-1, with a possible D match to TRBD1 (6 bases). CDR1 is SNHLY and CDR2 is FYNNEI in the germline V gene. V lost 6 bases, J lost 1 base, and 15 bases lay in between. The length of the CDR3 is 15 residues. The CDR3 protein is CASSHLGAPNTEAFF. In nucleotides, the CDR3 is TGTGCCAGCAGCCACCTGGGGGCCCCGAACACTGAAGCTTTCTTT.

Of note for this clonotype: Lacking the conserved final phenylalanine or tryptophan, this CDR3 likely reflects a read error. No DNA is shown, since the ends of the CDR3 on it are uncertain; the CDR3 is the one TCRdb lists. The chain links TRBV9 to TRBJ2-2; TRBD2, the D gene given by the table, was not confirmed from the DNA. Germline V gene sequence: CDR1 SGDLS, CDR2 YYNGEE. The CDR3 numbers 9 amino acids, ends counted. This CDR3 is CASSGPTSG.

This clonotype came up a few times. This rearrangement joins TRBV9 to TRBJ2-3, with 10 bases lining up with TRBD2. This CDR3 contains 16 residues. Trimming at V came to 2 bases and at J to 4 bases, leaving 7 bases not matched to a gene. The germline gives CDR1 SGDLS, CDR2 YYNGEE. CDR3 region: CASSVFSGGAPDTQYF. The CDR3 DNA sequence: TGTGCCAGCAGCGTTTTCAGCGGGGGGGCCCCAGATACGCAGTATTTT.

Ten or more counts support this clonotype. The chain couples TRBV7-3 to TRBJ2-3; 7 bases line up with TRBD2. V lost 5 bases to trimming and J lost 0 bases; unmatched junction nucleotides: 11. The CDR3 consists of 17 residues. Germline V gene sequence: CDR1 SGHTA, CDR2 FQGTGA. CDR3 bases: TGTGCCAGCAGCGCCTCCTTTTTGCGGGAGAGCACAGATACGCAGTATTTT. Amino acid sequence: CASSASFLRESTDTQYF.

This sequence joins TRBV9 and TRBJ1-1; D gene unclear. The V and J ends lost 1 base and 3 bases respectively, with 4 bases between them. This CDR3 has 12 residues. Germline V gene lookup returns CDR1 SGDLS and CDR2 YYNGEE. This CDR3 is CASSVQDTEAFF. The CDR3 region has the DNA TGTGCCAGCAGCGTACAAGACACTGAAGCTTTCTTT.

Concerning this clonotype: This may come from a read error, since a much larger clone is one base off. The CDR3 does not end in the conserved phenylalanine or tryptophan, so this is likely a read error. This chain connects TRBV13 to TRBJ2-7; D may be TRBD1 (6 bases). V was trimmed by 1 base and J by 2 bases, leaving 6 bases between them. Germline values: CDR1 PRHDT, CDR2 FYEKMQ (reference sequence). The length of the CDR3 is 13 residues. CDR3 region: CASSLDRAYEQYL. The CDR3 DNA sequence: TGTGCCAGCAGCTTAGACAGGGCCTACGAGCAGTACCTC.

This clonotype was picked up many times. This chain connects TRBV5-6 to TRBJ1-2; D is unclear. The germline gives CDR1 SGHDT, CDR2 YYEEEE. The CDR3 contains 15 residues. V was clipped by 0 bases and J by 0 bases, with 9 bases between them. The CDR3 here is CASSLDRRSNYGYTF. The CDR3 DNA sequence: TGTGCCAGCAGCTTGGACAGACGCTCTAACTATGGCTACACCTTC.

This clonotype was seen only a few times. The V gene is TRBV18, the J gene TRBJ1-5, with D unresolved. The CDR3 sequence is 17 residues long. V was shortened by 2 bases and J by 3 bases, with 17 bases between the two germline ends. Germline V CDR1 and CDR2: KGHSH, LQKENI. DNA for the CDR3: TGTGCCAGCTCACCAGGGAACCCCCTCTTCCTCAATCAGCCCCAGCATTTT. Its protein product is CASSPGNPLFLNQPQHF. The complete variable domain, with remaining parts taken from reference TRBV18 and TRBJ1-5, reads NAGVMQNPRHLVRRRGQEARLRCSPMKGHSHVYWYRQLPEEGLKFMVYLQKENIIDESGMPKERFSAEFPKEGPSILRIQQVVRGDSAAYFCASSPGNPLFLNQPQHFGDGTRLSIL.

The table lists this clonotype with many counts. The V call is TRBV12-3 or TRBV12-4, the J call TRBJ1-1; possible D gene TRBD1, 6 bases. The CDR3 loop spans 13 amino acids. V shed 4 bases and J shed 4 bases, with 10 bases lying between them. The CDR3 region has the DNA TGTGCCAGCAGTTCCGGGGGGGCCACTGAAGCTTTCTTT. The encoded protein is CASSSGGATEAFF.

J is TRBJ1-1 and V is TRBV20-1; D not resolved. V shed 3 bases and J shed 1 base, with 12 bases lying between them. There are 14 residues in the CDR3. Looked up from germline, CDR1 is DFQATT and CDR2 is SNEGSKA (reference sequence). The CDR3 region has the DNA TGCAGTGCTAGTGATAGGGAAGGGAACACTGAAGCTTTCTTT. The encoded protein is CSASDREGNTEAFF.

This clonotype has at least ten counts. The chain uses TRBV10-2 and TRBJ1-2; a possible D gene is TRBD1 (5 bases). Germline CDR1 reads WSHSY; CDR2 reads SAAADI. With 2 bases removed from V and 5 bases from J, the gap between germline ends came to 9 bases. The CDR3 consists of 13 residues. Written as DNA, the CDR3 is TGCGCCAGCAGTGAGGGGGCGCGGTATGGCTACACCTTC. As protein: CASSEGARYGYTF.

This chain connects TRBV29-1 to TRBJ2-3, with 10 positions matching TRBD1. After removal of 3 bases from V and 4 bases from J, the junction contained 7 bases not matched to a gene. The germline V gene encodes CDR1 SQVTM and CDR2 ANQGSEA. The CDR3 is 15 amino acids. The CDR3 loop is CSVESRTGGPDTQYF. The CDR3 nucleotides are TGCAGCGTTGAGTCCAGGACAGGGGGTCCAGATACGCAGTATTTT.

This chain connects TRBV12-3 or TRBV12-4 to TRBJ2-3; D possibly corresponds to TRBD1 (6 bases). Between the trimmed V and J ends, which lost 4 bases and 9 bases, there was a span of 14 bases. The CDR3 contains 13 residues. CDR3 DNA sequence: TGTGCCAGCAGTTCTCAGGACAGAGGGACGCAGTATTTT. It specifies CASSSQDRGTQYF.

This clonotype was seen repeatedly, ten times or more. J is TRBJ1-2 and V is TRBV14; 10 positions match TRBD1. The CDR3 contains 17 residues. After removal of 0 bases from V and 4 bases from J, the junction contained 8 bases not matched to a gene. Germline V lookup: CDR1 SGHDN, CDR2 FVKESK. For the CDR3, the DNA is TGTGCCAGCAGCCAAGATGTTCGGGACAGGGGTCTCTATGGCTACACCTTC. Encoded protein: CASSQDVRDRGLYGYTF.